This entry concerns a single TCR beta chain. The antigen remains unidentified. Described time point: peripheral blood 6 weeks after treatment start. Between 1 and 8 samples per patient were obtained, pretreatment and on-treatment. These data originate in a study of PD-L1 blockade in urothelial cancer. Looking at the study overall: Most patients, about 85% of the roughly 30, were males with bladder-origin cancer. The analyses of blood took place 3 weeks (second dose) and 6 weeks after treatment start.

Study-level findings and limits: Durable benefit accompanied greater 3-week expansion of tumor-associated blood clones.

Germline values: CDR1 MDHEN, CDR2 SYDVKM. This CDR3 is built from 16 residues. V lost 5 bases to trimming and J lost 4 bases, with 18 bases between them. Produced via immunoSEQ multiplex PCR; TCRdb's table is partial and in-frame only. The data contain about 130,000 clones, 86% of them singletons. The receptor was derived from a man aged 50-60 years with urothelial cancer. This chain links TRBV28 with TRBJ1-3, with D possibly matching TRBD1 (6 bases). The starting material was PBMCs, obtained around atezolizumab (anti-PD-L1) treatment. The CDR3 sequence: CASSPFQGNRGNTIYF. The CDR3 DNA is TGTGCCAGCAGTCCTTTCCAGGGGAATAGGGGAAACACCATATATTTT.